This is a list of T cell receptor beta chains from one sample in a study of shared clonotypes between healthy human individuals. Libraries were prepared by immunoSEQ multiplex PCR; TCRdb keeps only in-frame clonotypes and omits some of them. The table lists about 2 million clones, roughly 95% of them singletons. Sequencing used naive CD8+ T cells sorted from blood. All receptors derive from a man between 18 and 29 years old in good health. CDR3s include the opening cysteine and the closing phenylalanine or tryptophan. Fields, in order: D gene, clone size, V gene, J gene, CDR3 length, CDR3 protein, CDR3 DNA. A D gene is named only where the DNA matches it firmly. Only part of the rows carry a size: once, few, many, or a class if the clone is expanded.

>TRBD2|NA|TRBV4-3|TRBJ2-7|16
CASSQDRTSGVYEQYF
TGCGCCAGCAGCCAAGATAGAACTAGCGGGGTGTACGAGCAGTACTTC
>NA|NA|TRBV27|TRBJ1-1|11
CASSTGPEAFF
TGTGCCAGCAGTACCGGGCCTGAAGCTTTCTTT
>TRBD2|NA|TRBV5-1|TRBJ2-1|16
CASAGTSGRAGNEQFF
TGCGCCAGCGCGGGGACTAGCGGGAGGGCCGGCAATGAGCAGTTCTTC
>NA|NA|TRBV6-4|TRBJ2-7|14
CASSDSVYSYEQYF
TGTGCCAGCAGTGACTCAGTATACTCCTACGAGCAGTACTTC
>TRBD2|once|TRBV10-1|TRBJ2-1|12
CASSVWGGEQFF
TGCGCCAGCAGTGTCTGGGGGGGAGAGCAGTTCTTC
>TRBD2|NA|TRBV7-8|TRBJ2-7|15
CASSLESSGSYEQYF
TGTGCCAGCAGCTTAGAGTCTAGCGGGAGTTACGAGCAGTACTTC
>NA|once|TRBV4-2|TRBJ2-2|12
CASSSQAGELFF
TGTGCCAGCAGCTCCCAGGCCGGGGAGCTGTTTTTT
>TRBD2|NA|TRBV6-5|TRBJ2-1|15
CASSYELAGVNEQFF
TGTGCCAGCAGTTACGAACTAGCGGGGGTCAATGAGCAGTTCTTC
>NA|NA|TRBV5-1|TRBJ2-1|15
CASSLALIGYNEQFF
TGCGCCAGCAGCTTGGCTCTGATTGGATACAATGAGCAGTTCTTC
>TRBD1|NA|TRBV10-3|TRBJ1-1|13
CAISATGYDEAFF
TGTGCCATCAGTGCGACAGGGTATGATGAAGCTTTCTTT
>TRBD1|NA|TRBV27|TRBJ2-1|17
CASSPQGALFSYNEQFF
TGTGCCAGCAGCCCACAGGGGGCCCTGTTCTCCTACAATGAGCAGTTCTTC
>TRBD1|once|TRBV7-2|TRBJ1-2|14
CASSDRGPNYGYTF
TGTGCCAGCAGCGACAGGGGGCCTAACTATGGCTACACCTTC
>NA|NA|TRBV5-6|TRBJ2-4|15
CASSYGTEAKNIQYF
TGTGCCAGCAGCTATGGGACCGAAGCCAAAAACATTCAGTACTTC
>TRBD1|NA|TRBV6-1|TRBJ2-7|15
CASSDPGTGNYEQYF
TGTGCCAGCAGTGACCCCGGGACAGGGAACTACGAGCAGTACTTC
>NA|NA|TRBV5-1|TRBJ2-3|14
CASSLRSDLDTQYF
TGCGCCAGCAGCCTAAGATCCGATCTAGATACGCAGTATTTT
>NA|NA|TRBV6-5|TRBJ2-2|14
CATLRERNTGELFF
TGTGCCACCCTACGGGAGCGGAACACCGGGGAGCTGTTTTTT
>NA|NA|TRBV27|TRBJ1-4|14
CASSSDITNEKLFF
TGTGCCAGCAGTTCGGACATAACTAATGAAAAACTGTTTTTT
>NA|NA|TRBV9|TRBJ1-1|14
CASSVGGRTTEAFF
TGTGCCAGCAGCGTAGGTGGGCGAACCACTGAAGCTTTCTTT
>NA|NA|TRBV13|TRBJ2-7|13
CASSFGVSYEQYF
TGTGCCAGCAGCTTTGGGGTCTCCTACGAGCAGTACTTC
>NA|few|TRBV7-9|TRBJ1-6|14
CASSDWTVNSPLHF
TGTGCCAGCAGCGACTGGACAGTTAATTCACCCCTCCACTTT
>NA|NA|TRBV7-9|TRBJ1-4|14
CASSSQARDEKLFF
TGTGCCAGCAGCAGCCAAGCTCGGGATGAAAAACTGTTTTTT
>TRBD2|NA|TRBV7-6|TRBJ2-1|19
CASSLGLAGTPGAYNEQFF
TGTGCCAGCAGCTTAGGACTAGCGGGGACCCCAGGGGCCTACAATGAGCAGTTCTTC
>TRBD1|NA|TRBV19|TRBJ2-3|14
CASSEDRGTDTQYF
TGTGCCAGTTCGGAAGACAGGGGCACAGATACGCAGTATTTT
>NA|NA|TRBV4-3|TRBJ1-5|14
CASSQDPDNQPQHF
TGCGCCAGCAGCCAAGATCCAGACAATCAGCCCCAGCATTTT
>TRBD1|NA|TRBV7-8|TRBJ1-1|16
CASSLAGGGGVTEAFF
TGTGCCAGCAGCTTAGCGGGGGGAGGGGGCGTCACTGAAGCTTTCTTT
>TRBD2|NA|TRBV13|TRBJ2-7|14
CASSTREGVYEQYF
TGTGCCAGCTCAACGCGGGAGGGTGTGTACGAGCAGTACTTC
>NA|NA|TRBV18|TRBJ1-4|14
CASSPKGLAEKLFF
TGTGCCAGCTCACCAAAGGGGCTTGCTGAAAAACTGTTTTTT
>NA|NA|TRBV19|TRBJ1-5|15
CASSPQGYSNQPQHF
TGTGCCAGTAGTCCACAGGGATATAGCAATCAGCCCCAGCATTTT